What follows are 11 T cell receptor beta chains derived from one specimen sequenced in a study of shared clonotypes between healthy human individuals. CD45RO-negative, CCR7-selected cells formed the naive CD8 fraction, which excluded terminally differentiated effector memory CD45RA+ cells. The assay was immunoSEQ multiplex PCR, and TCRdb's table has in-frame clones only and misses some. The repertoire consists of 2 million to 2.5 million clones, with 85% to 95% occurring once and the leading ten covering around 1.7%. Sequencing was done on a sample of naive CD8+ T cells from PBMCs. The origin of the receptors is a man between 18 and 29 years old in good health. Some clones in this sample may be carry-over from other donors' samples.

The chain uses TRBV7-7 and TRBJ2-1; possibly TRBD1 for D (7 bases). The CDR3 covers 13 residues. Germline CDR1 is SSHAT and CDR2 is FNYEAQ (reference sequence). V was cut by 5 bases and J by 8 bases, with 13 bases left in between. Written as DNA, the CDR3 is TGTGCCAGCAGCCCGGTCAGGGGGGATGAGCAGTTCTTC. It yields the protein CASSPVRGDEQFF.

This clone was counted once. The CDR3 DNA sequence: TGCAGCGTTGAAAGGGGGGACAGGGGAAAGAATGAGCAGTTCTTC. Its translation is CSVERGDRGKNEQFF. This chain connects TRBV29-1 to TRBJ2-1, with TRBD1 identical over 10 bases. Germline values: CDR1 SQVTM, CDR2 ANQGSEA. V shed 2 bases, J shed 7 bases, and the junction held 8 bases outside the gene matches. The CDR3 runs to 15 residues.

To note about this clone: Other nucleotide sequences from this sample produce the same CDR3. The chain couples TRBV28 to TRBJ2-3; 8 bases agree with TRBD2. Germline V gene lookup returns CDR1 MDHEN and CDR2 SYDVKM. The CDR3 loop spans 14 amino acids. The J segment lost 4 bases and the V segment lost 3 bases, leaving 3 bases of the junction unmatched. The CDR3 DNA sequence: TGTGCCAGCAGTTTGGCGGGGGGTTCAGATACGCAGTATTTT. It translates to CASSLAGGSDTQYF.

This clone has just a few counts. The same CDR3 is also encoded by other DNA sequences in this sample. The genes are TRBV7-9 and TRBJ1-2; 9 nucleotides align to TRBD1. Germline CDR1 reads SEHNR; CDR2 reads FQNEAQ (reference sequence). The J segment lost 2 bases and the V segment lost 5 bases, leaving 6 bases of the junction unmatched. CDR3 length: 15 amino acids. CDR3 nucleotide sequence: TGTGCCAGCAGCCTAGGAACAGGGGGCAACTATGGCTACACCTTC. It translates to CASSLGTGGNYGYTF.

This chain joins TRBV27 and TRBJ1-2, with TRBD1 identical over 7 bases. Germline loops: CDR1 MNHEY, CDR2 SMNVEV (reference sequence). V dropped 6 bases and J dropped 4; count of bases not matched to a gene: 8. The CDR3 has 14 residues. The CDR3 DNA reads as TGTGCCAGCAGCCCTTGGACAGGAGGCTATGGCTACACCTTC. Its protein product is CASSPWTGGYGYTF.

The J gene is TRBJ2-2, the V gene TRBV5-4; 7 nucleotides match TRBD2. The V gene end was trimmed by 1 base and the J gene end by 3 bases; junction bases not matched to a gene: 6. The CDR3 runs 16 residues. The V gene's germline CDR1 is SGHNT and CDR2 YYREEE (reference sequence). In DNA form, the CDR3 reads TGTGCCAGCAGCTTGAAGCGGGAAATATACACCGGGGAGCTGTTTTTT. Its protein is CASSLKREIYTGELFF.

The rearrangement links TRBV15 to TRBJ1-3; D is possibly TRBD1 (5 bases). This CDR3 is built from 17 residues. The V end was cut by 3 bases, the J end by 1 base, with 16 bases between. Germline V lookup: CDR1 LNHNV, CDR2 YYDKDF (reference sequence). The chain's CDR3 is CATSRVRGTESGNTIYF. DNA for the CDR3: TGTGCCACCAGCAGGGTAAGGGGCACCGAGTCTGGAAACACCATATATTTT.

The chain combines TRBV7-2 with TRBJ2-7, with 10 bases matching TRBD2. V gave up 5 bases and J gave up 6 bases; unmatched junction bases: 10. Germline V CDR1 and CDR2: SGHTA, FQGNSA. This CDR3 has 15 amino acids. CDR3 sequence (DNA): TGTGCCAGCAGCCCTTGGACTAGCGGCGTCGTCGAGCAGTACTTC. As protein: CASSPWTSGVVEQYF.

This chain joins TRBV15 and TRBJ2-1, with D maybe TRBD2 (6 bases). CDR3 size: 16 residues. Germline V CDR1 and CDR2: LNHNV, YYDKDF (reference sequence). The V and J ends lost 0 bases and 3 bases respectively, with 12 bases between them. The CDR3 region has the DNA TGTGCCACCAGCAGAGATTTGGGGACTGTCTACAATGAGCAGTTCTTC. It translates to CATSRDLGTVYNEQFF.

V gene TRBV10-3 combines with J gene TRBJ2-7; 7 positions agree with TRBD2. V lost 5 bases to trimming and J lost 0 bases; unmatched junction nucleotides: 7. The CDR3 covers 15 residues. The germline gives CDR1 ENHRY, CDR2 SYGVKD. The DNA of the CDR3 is TGTGCCATCAGTCCCTCAGCGGGAATCTCCTACGAGCAGTACTTC. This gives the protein CAISPSAGISYEQYF.

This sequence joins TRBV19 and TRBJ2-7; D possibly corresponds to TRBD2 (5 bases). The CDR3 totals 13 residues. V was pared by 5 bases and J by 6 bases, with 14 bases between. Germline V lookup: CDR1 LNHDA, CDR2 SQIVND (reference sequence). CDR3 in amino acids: CASSHQFAGEQYF. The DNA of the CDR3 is TGTGCCAGTAGTCATCAATTTGCGGGCGAGCAGTACTTC. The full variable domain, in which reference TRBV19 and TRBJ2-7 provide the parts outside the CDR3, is DGGITQSPKYLFRKEGQNVTLSCEQNLNHDAMYWYRQDPGQGLRLIYYSQIVNDFQKGDIAEGYSVSREKKESFPLTVTSAQKNPTAFYLCASSHQFAGEQYFGPGTRLTVT.